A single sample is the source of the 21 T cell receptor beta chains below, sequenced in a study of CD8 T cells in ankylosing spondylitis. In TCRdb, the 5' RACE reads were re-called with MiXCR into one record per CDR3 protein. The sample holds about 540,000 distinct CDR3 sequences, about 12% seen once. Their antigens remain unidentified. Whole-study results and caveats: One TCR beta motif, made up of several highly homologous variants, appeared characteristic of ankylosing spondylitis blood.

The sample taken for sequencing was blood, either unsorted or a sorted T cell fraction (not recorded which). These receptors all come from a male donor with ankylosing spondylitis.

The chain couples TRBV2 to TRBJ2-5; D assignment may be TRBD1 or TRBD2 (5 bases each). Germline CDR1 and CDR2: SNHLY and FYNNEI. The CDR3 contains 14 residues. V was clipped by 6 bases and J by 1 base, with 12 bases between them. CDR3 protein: CASRTRDRQETQYF. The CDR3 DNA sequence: TGTGCCAGCAGGACCAGGGACCGCCAAGAGACCCAGTACTTC.

CDR3 region: CASSSLMSGKSYNEQFF. CDR3 bases: TGTGCCAGCAGCTCCCTGATGTCGGGGAAATCCTACAATGAGCAGTTCTTC. The chain uses TRBV7-8 and TRBJ2-1, with D possibly matching TRBD2 (5 bases). Trimming left V 4 bases short and J 1 base short, with 17 bases between. Germline assignment: CDR1 SGHVS and CDR2 FQNEAQ. The CDR3 spans 17 residues.

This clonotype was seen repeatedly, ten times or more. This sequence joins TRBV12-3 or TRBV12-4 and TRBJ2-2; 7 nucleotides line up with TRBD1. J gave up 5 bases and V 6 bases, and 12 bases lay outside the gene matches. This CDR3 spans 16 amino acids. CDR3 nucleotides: TGTGCCAGCAGCCCCCCCCCGGGACAGTCTACCGGGGAGCTGTTTTTT. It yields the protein CASSPPPGQSTGELFF.

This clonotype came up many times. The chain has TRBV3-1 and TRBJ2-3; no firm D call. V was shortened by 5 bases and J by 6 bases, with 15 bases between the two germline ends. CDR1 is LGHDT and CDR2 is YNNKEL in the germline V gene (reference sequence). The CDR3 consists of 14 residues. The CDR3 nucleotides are TGTGCCAGCAGCACTCCTTATCCTGCGGATACGCAGTATTTT. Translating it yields CASSTPYPADTQYF.

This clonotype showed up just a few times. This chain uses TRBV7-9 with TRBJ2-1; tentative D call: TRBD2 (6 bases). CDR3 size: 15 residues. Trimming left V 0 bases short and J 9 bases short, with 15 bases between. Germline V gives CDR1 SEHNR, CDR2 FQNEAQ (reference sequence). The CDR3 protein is CASSLARLASVEQFF. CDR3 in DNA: TGTGCCAGCAGCTTAGCGCGGCTAGCGAGCGTTGAGCAGTTCTTC. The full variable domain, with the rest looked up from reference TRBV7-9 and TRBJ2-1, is DTGVSQNPRHKITKRGQNVTFRCDPISEHNRLYWYRQTLGQGPEFLTYFQNEAQLEKSRLLSDRFSAERPKGSFSTLEIQRTEQGDSAMYLCASSLARLASVEQFFGPGTRLTVL.

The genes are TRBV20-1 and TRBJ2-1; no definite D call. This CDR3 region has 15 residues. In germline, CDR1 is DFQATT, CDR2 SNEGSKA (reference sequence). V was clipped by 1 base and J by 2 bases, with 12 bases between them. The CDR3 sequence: CSARARVYPYNEQFF. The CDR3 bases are TGCAGTGCTAGAGCTCGGGTTTACCCCTACAATGAGCAGTTCTTC.

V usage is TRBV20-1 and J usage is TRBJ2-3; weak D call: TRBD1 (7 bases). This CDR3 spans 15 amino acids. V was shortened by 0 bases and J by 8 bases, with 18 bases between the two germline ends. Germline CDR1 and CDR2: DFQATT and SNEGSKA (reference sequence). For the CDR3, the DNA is TGCAGTGCTAGAGACAGGGGGGCCAGTTGGGGTACGCAGTATTTT. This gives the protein CSARDRGASWGTQYF.

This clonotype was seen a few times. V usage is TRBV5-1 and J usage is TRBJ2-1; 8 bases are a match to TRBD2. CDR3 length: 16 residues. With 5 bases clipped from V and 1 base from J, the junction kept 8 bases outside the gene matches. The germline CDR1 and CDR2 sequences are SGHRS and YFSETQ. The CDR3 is CASRPGLAQSYNEQFF. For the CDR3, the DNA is TGCGCCAGCAGGCCAGGACTAGCCCAGTCCTACAATGAGCAGTTCTTC.

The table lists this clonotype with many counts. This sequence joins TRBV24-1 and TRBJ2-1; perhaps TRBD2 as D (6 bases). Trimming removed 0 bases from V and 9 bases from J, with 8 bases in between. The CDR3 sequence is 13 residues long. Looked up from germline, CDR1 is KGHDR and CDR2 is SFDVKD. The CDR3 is CATSDLEEGEQFF. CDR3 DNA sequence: TGTGCCACCAGTGATTTGGAGGAGGGTGAGCAGTTCTTC.

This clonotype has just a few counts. This CDR3 reads CASSYSQGRTEAFF. CDR3 in DNA: TGTGCCAGCAGTTACTCGCAGGGGCGGACTGAAGCTTTCTTT. The chain links TRBV6-5 to TRBJ1-1, with D possibly TRBD1 on 6 matching bases. This CDR3 has 14 residues. V shed 0 bases and J shed 5 bases, with 10 bases lying between them. CDR1 is MNHEY and CDR2 is SVGAGI in the germline V gene.

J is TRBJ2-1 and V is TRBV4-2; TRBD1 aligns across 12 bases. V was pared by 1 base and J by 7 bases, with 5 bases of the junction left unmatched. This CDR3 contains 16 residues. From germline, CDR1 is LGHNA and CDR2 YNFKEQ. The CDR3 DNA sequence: TGTGCCAGCAGCCAAGCGGGACAGGGGGCTCGGAATGAGCAGTTCTTC. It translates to CASSQAGQGARNEQFF.

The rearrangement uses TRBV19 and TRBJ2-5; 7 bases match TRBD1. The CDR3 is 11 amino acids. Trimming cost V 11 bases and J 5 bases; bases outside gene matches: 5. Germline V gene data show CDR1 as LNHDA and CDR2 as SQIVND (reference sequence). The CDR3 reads CAAGTAETQYF. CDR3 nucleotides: TGTGCCGCCGGGACAGCTGAGACCCAGTACTTC.

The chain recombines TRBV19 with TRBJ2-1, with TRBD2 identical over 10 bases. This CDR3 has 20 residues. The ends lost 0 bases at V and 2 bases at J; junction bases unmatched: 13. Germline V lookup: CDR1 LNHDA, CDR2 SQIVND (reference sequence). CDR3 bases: TGTGCCAGTAGTATAGACGCCCCTGGAGCGGGGGGGCTTCCCTACAATGAGCAGTTCTTC. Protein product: CASSIDAPGAGGLPYNEQFF.

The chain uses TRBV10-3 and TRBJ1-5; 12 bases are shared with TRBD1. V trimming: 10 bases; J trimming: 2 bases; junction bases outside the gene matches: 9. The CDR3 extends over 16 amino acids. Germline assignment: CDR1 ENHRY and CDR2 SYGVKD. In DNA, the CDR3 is TGTGCCACCACGGGACAGGGGGCTGGAGGCAATCAGCCCCAGCATTTT. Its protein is CATTGQGAGGNQPQHF.

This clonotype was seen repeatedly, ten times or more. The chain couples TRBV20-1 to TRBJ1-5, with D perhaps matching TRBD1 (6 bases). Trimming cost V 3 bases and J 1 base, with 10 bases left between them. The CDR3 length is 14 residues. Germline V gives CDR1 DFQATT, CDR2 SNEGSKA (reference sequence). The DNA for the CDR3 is TGCAGTGCTAGGCAGGGGCGAAGCAATCAGCCCCAGCATTTT. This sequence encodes CSARQGRSNQPQHF.

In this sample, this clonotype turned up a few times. CDR3 loop: CSARSGGETEAFF. The DNA for the CDR3 is TGCAGTGCTAGATCAGGGGGAGAAACTGAAGCTTTCTTT. V is TRBV20-1 and J is TRBJ1-1; 7 nucleotides line up with TRBD1. After removal of 2 bases from V and 5 bases from J, the junction contained 5 bases not matched to a gene. This CDR3 spans 13 amino acids. Germline values: CDR1 DFQATT, CDR2 SNEGSKA (reference sequence).

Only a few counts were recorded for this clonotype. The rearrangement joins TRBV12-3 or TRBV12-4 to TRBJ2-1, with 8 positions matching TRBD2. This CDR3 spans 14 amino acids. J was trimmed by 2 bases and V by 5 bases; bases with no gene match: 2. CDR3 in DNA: TGTGCCAGCAGTCGGGAGGGAACCTACAATGAGCAGTTCTTC. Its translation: CASSREGTYNEQFF.

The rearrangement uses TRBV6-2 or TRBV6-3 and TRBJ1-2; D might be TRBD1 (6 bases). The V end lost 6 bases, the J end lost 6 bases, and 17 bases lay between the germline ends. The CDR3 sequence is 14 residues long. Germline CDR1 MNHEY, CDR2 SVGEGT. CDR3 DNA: TGTGCCAGCAGCCTACTCCAAACAGGGAATGGCTACACCTTC. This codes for CASSLLQTGNGYTF.

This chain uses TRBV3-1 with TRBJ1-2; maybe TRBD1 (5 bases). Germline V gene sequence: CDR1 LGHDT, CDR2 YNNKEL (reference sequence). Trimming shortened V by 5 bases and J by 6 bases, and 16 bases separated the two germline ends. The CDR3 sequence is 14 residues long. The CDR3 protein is CASSTERAGNGYTF. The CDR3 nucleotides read TGTGCCAGCAGCACCGAGAGGGCAGGGAATGGCTACACCTTC.

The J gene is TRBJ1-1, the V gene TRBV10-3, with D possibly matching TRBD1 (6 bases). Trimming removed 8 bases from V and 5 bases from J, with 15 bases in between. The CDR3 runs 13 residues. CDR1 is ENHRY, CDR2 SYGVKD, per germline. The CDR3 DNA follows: TGTGCCATCTCCCAGGGGCTGGAGACTGAAGCTTTCTTT. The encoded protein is CAISQGLETEAFF.

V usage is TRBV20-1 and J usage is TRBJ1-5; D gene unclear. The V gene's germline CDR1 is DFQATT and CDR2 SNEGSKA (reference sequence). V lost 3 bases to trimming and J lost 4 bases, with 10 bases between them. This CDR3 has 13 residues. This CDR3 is CSARGSGNQPQHF. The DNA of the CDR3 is TGCAGTGCTAGGGGGTCTGGGAATCAGCCCCAGCATTTT.